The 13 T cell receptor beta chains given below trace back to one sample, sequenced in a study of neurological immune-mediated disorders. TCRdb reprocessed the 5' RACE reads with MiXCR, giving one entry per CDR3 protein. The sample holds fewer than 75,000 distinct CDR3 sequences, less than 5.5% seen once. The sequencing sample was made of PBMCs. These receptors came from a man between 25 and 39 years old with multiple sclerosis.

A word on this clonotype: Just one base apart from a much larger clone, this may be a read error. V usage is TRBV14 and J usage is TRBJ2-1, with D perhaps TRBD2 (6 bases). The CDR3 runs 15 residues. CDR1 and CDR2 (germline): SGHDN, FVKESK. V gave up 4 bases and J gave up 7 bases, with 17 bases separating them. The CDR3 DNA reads TGTGCCAGCAGCCCCTGGACTATCGGGGGAAATGAGCAGTTCTTC. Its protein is CASSPWTIGGNEQFF.

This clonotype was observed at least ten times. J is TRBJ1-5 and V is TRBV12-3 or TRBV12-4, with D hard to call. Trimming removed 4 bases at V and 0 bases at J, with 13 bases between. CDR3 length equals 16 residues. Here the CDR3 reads CASSSWIPNSNQPQHF. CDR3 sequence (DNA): TGTGCCAGCAGTTCGTGGATACCAAATAGCAATCAGCCCCAGCATTTT.

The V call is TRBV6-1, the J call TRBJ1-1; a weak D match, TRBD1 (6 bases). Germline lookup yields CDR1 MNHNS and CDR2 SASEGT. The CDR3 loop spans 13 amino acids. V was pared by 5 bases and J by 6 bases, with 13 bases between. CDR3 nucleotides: TGTGCCAGCAGTTGGAAGGGGGACGCTGAAGCTTTCTTT. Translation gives CASSWKGDAEAFF.

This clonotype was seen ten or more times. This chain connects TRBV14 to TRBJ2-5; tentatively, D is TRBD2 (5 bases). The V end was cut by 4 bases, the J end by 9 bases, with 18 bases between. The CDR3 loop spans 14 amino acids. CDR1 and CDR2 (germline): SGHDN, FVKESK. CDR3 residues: CASSRMGSFGAQYF. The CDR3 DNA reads TGTGCCAGCAGCCGGATGGGGAGTTTTGGGGCCCAGTACTTC.

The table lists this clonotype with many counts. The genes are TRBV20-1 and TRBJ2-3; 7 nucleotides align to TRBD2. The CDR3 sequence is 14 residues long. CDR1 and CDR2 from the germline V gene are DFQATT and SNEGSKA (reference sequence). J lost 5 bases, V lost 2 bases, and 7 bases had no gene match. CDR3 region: CSARNTGGRDTQYF. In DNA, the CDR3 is TGCAGTGCTAGAAACACGGGGGGAAGAGATACGCAGTATTTT.

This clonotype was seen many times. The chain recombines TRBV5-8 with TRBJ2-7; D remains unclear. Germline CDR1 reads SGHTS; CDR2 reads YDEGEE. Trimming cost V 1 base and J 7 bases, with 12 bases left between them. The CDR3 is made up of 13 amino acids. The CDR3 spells CASSLTLGGEQYF. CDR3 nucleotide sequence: TGTGCCAGCAGCTTGACCCTAGGTGGGGAGCAGTACTTC.

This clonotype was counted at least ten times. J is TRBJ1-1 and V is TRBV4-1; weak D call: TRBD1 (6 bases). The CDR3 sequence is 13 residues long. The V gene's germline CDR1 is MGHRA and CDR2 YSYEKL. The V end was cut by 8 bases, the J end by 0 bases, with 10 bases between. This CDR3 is CASGQTMNTEAFF. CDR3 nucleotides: TGCGCCAGCGGACAGACTATGAACACTGAAGCTTTCTTT.

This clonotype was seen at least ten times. In nucleotides, the CDR3 is TGTGCCAGCAGCCCGAGGGACAGGGGAACACGGGCTGAAAAACTGTTTTTT. Translated, it gives CASSPRDRGTRAEKLFF. V gene TRBV7-8 combines with J gene TRBJ1-4, with 10 bases identical to TRBD1. V was clipped by 5 bases and J by 7 bases; unmatched bases: 13. The length of the CDR3 is 17 residues. In germline, CDR1 is SGHVS, CDR2 FQNEAQ.

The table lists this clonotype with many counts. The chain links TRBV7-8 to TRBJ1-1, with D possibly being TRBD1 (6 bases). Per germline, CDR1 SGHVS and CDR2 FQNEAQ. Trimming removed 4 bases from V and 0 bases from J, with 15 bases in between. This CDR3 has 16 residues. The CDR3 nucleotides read TGTGCCAGCAGCTCTCGAAGGGGGATCATGAACACTGAAGCTTTCTTT. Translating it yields CASSSRRGIMNTEAFF.

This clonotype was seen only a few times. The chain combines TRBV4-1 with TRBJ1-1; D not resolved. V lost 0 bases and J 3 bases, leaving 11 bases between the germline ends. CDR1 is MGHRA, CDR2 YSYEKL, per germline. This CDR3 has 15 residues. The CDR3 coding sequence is TGCGCCAGCAGCCAAGACGACGGGCCGGACACTGAAGCTTTCTTT. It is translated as CASSQDDGPDTEAFF.

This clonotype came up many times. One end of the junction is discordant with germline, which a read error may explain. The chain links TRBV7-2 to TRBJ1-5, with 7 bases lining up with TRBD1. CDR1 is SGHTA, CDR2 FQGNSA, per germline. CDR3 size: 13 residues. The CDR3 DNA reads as TGTGCCAGCACCTTCGGAGGGGGACAGCCCCAGAATTTT. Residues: CASTFGGGQPQNF.

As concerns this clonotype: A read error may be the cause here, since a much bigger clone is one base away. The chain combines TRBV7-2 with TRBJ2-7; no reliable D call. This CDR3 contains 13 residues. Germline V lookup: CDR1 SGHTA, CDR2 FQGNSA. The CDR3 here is CASSLEVSYEKYF. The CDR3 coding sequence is TGTGCCAGCAGCTTAGAAGTCTCCTACGAGAAGTACTTC.

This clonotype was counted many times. The DNA for the CDR3 is TGTGCCAGCAGCCACCCCCTGACGGGGAGGAATGGCTACACCTTC. Amino acids: CASSHPLTGRNGYTF. The chain combines TRBV6-5 with TRBJ1-2, with D unclear. Trimming left V 6 bases short and J 6 bases short, with 20 bases between. Germline CDR1 MNHEY, CDR2 SVGAGI. CDR3 length: 15 amino acids.